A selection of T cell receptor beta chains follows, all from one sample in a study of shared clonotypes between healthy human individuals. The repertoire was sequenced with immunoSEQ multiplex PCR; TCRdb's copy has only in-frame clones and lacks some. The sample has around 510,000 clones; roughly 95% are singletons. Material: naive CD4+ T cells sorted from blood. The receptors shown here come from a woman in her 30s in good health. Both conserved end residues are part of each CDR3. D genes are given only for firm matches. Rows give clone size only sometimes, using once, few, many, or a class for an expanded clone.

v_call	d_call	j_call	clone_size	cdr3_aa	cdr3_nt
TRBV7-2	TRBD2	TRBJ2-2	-	CASSLAGGSGGELFF	TGTGCCAGCAGCTTAGCGGGAGGGTCAGGCGGGGAGCTGTTTTTT
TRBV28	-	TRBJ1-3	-	CASSLQVPAGNTIYF	TGTGCCAGCAGTTTACAGGTTCCGGCTGGAAACACCATATATTTT
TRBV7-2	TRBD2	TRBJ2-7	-	CASTSGHSYEQYF	TGTGCCAGTACTAGCGGTCATTCCTACGAGCAGTACTTC
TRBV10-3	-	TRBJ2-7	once	CAISEISGAAHEQYF	TGTGCCATCAGTGAGATTTCGGGAGCCGCCCACGAGCAGTACTTC
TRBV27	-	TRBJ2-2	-	CASSLSRLNTGELFF	TGTGCCAGCAGTTTGTCCAGGCTGAACACCGGGGAGCTGTTTTTT
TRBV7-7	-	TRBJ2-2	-	CASSPSPFRNTGELFF	TGTGCCAGCAGCCCCTCCCCGTTTCGGAACACCGGGGAGCTGTTTTTT
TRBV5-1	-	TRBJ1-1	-	CASSWGLSTEAFF	TGCGCCAGCAGTTGGGGCCTCAGTACTGAAGCTTTCTTT
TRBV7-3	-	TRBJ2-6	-	CASSPNGVSGANVLTF	TGTGCCAGCAGCCCCAATGGGGTATCTGGGGCCAACGTCCTGACTTTC
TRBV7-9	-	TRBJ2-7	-	CASSQGYYEQYF	TGTGCCAGCAGCCAGGGTTACTACGAGCAGTACTTC
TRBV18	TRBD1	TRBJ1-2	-	CASSPSRAEGRGRNYGYTF	TGTGCCAGCTCACCAAGCCGGGCGGAGGGCAGGGGGCGAAACTATGGCTACACCTTC
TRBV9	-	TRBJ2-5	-	CASSVSGTPYQETQYF	TGTGCCAGCAGCGTTTCCGGGACTCCATACCAAGAGACCCAGTACTTC
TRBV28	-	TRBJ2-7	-	CASRTGTGAYEQYF	TGTGCCAGCAGGACCGGGACGGGGGCCTACGAGCAGTACTTC
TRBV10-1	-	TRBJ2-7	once	CASSEGASLYGEQYF	TGCGCCAGCAGTGAGGGGGCTAGCCTATACGGAGAGCAGTACTTC
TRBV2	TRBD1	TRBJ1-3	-	CASRNGQGVYGNTIYF	TGTGCCAGCAGGAACGGACAGGGGGTGTACGGAAACACCATATATTTT
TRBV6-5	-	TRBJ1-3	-	CASRRTRGQENTIYF	TGTGCCAGCAGGAGGACACGGGGGCAGGAAAACACCATATATTTT
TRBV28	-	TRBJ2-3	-	CGVAADTQYF	TGTGGGGTAGCGGCAGATACGCAGTATTTT
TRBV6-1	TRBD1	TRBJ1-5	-	CASRYDRDPNQPQHF	TGTGCCAGCAGGTATGACAGGGACCCCAATCAGCCCCAGCATTTT
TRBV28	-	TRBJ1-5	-	CASSLQGTSNQPQHF	TGTGCCAGCAGTTTACAGGGGACTAGCAATCAGCCCCAGCATTTT
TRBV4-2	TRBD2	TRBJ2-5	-	CASSPQIPGLAGGPGETQYF	TGTGCCAGCAGCCCGCAGATCCCGGGACTAGCGGGAGGGCCTGGGGAGACCCAGTACTTC
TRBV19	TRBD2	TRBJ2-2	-	CASSRLAGTGELFF	TGTGCCAGTAGCCGACTAGCAGGCACCGGGGAGCTGTTTTTT
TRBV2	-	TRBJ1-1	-	CASDEKVSTEAFF	TGTGCCAGCGACGAGAAGGTCAGCACTGAAGCTTTCTTT
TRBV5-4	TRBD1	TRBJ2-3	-	CASRQGGSTDTQYF	TGTGCCAGCAGACAGGGGGGTAGCACAGATACGCAGTATTTT
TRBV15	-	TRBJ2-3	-	CATSRDLDTQYF	TGTGCCACCAGCAGAGATCTGGATACGCAGTATTTT
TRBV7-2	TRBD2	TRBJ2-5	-	CASSSGRVFAETQYF	TGTGCCAGCAGCAGCGGGAGGGTCTTTGCAGAGACCCAGTACTTC
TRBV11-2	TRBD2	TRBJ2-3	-	CASSLDRAGATDTQYF	TGTGCCAGCAGCTTAGATCGAGCGGGGGCCACAGATACGCAGTATTTT
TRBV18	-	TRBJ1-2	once	CASSLDEDYGYTF	TGTGCCAGCTCATTGGACGAGGACTATGGCTACACCTTC
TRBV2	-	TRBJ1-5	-	CASSALTGQPQHF	TGTGCCAGCAGTGCTTTGACCGGGCAGCCCCAGCATTTT
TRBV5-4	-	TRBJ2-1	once	CASSLNIPPTSEQFF	TGTGCCAGCAGCTTGAACATTCCTCCCACCAGTGAGCAGTTCTTC
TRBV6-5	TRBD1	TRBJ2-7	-	CASSLDRVGSYEQYF	TGTGCCAGCAGCCTAGACAGGGTTGGCTCCTACGAGCAGTACTTC
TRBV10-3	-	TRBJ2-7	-	CAISESPDRIGEQYF	TGTGCCATCAGTGAGTCTCCGGACCGCATCGGCGAGCAGTACTTC
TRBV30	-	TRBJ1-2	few	CAWSRKGWSDYGYTF	TGTGCCTGGAGTAGGAAGGGGTGGAGCGACTATGGCTACACCTTC
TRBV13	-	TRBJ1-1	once	CASSLFGGTEAFF	TGTGCCAGCAGCTTATTTGGGGGCACTGAAGCTTTCTTT
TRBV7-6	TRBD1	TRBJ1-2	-	CASSPGQGLDNYGYTF	TGTGCCAGCAGCCCCGGACAGGGGTTGGATAACTATGGCTACACCTTC
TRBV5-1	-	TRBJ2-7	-	CASSTQGVSYEQYF	TGCGCCAGCAGCACACAGGGAGTGTCCTACGAGCAGTACTTC
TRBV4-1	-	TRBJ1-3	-	CASSQIEVGGLGGNTIYF	TGCGCCAGCAGCCAAATTGAGGTTGGGGGTTTAGGCGGAAACACCATATATTTT
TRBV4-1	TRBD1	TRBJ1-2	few	CASSQVTGFDGYTF	TGCGCCAGCAGCCAAGTGACAGGGTTCGATGGCTACACCTTC